The 16 T cell receptor beta chains below all came from one sample that was sequenced in a study of control samples from healthy donors and cancer patients. Generated by immunoSEQ multiplex PCR, the TCRdb table keeps only in-frame clones and is missing some. Among about 69,000 clones listed, 84% were seen once. The source material was PBMCs. The receptors stem from a woman aged 45-65 years with lung cancer.

This rearrangement joins TRBV6-5 to TRBJ1-6; 8 bases fit TRBD1. CDR3 length: 14 residues. Per the germline V gene, CDR1 is MNHEY and CDR2 is SVGAGI. J lost 5 bases, V lost 6 bases, and 3 bases had no gene match. The CDR3 sequence is CASRGTGNNSPLHF. The CDR3 DNA reads as TGTGCCAGCAGGGGGACAGGCAATAATTCACCCCTCCACTTT.

This clone was observed a few times. This chain uses TRBV3-1 (or the pseudogene TRBV3-2) with TRBJ1-5; unclear D gene. CDR3 length: 16 residues. V was trimmed by 4 bases and J by 7 bases, leaving 20 bases between them. From germline, CDR1 is LGHDT and CDR2 YNNKEL (reference sequence). CDR3 residues: CASSPETAGGKQPQHF. CDR3 sequence (DNA): TGTGCCAGCAGCCCGGAAACGGCGGGAGGGAAGCAGCCCCAGCATTTT.

V is TRBV29-1 and J is TRBJ2-5, with D possibly matching TRBD1 (5 bases). CDR1 and CDR2 (germline): SQVTM, ANQGSEA. Trimming left V 0 bases short and J 3 bases short, with 5 bases between. This CDR3 region has 12 residues. This CDR3 reads CSVEEDKETQYF. As DNA, the CDR3 is TGCAGCGTTGAAGAGGACAAAGAGACCCAGTACTTC.

The chain is built from TRBV7-8 and TRBJ2-1; possible D gene TRBD1, 6 bases. This CDR3 comprises 14 residues. CDR1 and CDR2 from the germline V gene are SGHVS and FQNEAQ. Deletions cut 2 bases from V and 4 bases from J, with 9 bases between. The CDR3 loop reads CASSLRTEYNEQFF. The CDR3 DNA is TGTGCCAGCAGCTTAAGGACAGAGTACAATGAGCAGTTCTTC.

The chain uses TRBV7-8 and TRBJ2-5; perhaps TRBD1 as D (6 bases). The CDR3 extends over 16 amino acids. Germline CDR1 reads SGHVS; CDR2 reads FQNEAQ. V was clipped by 1 base and J by 1 base, with 13 bases between them. The DNA for the CDR3 is TGTGCCAGCAGCTTAGGGGTAGGGGGACCCCAAGAGACCCAGTACTTC. This translates into CASSLGVGGPQETQYF.

The chain carries TRBV5-1 and TRBJ1-2; no reliable D call. With 0 bases removed from V and 6 bases from J, the gap between germline ends came to 12 bases. Germline V CDR1 and CDR2: SGHRS, YFSETQ. The CDR3 contains 14 residues. Written as DNA, the CDR3 is TGCGCCAGCAGCTTGGTCGGCAGTACGGATGGCTACACCTTC. Residues: CASSLVGSTDGYTF.

The genes are TRBV24-1 and TRBJ1-1, with D perhaps matching TRBD1 (6 bases). The CDR3 covers 16 residues. Germline CDR1 is KGHDR and CDR2 is SFDVKD. V lost 4 bases, J lost 3 bases, and 17 bases lay in between. DNA of the CDR3: TGTGCCACCAGTGACCCGAGGTCGGGGGGCGACACTGAAGCTTTCTTT. Its protein is CATSDPRSGGDTEAFF.

CDR3 sequence: CASSGDRGTTEAFF. The CDR3 coding sequence is TGTGCCAGCAGCGGGGACAGGGGGACCACTGAAGCTTTCTTT. The chain combines TRBV11-2 with TRBJ1-1, with 11 bases matching TRBD1. Trimming took 5 bases from V and 4 from J; bases not matched to a gene: 3. The CDR3 is 14 residues long. CDR1 SGHAT and CDR2 FQNNGV come from the germline V gene.

This sequence joins TRBV9 and TRBJ1-4; 9 bases fit TRBD1. V dropped 3 bases and J dropped 8; count of bases not matched to a gene: 11. The germline V gene encodes CDR1 SGDLS and CDR2 YYNGEE. CDR3 length: 16 amino acids. The CDR3: CASSAGGGQGNEKLFF. CDR3 DNA sequence: TGTGCCAGCAGCGCTGGGGGGGGACAGGGAAACGAAAAACTGTTTTTT. The complete variable domain, with remaining parts taken from reference TRBV9 and TRBJ1-4, reads DSGVTQTPKHLITATGQRVTLRCSPRSGDLSVYWYQQSLDQGLQFLIQYYNGEERAKGNILERFSAQQFPDLHSELNLSSLELGDSALYFCASSAGGGQGNEKLFFGSGTQLSVL.

The V call is TRBV3-1 (or the pseudogene TRBV3-2), the J call TRBJ1-2; D may be TRBD1 (6 bases). Between the trimmed V and J ends, which lost 5 bases and 3 bases, there was a span of 13 bases. The V gene's germline CDR1 is LGHDT and CDR2 YNNKEL (reference sequence). The CDR3 consists of 14 residues. The CDR3: CASSYRGADYGYTF. CDR3 nucleotide sequence: TGTGCCAGCAGCTATCGGGGGGCGGACTATGGCTACACCTTC.

The rearrangement joins TRBV19 to TRBJ2-1; TRBD1 matches 8 bases. CDR1 and CDR2 (germline): LNHDA, SQIVND (reference sequence). There are 15 residues in the CDR3. Trimming took 8 bases from V and 0 from J; bases not matched to a gene: 6. CDR3 loop: CASGQGPFSYNEQFF. The DNA of the CDR3 is TGTGCCAGTGGACAGGGTCCCTTCTCCTACAATGAGCAGTTCTTC.

A single count supports this clone. This chain links TRBV30 with TRBJ1-1; no clear D gene. Germline CDR1 reads GTSNPN; CDR2 reads SVGIG (reference sequence). V lost 2 bases, J lost 4 bases, and 8 bases lay in between. The length of the CDR3 is 12 residues. CDR3 residues: CAWSSVGTEAFF. DNA of the CDR3: TGTGCCTGGAGTTCCGTTGGCACTGAAGCTTTCTTT.

This chain connects TRBV19 to TRBJ1-5; possibly TRBD1 for D (5 bases). Germline CDR1 LNHDA, CDR2 SQIVND (reference sequence). V lost 3 bases to trimming and J lost 5 bases, with 11 bases between them. This CDR3 is 14 amino acids long. The CDR3 bases are TGTGCCAGTAGTATTTCAGGGCTTGATCAGCCCCAGCATTTT. Its translation is CASSISGLDQPQHF.

As for this clone: Other nucleotide sequences from this sample produce the same CDR3. V is TRBV27 and J is TRBJ2-5, with unresolved D. The ends were cut back, 3 bases at V and 5 bases at J, with 4 bases in the middle. The CDR3 sequence is 11 residues long. In germline, CDR1 is MNHEY, CDR2 SMNVEV (reference sequence). The CDR3 region has the DNA TGTGCCAGCAGTTTCCGGGAGACCCAGTACTTC. Its translation: CASSFRETQYF.

V and J are TRBV5-1 and TRBJ1-1, with D tentatively TRBD1 (5 bases). This CDR3 has 15 residues. The germline V and J ends were trimmed by 3 bases and 1 base, with 13 bases remaining between them. The germline CDR1 and CDR2 sequences are SGHRS and YFSETQ. The DNA for the CDR3 is TGCGCCAGCAGCTGGCTGGGAGGGGCGAACACTGAAGCTTTCTTT. This codes for CASSWLGGANTEAFF.

The V and J genes are TRBV11-2 and TRBJ1-1, with D unresolved. V dropped 1 base and J dropped 4 bases, with 7 bases sitting between them. CDR3 size: 13 residues. Germline assignment: CDR1 SGHAT and CDR2 FQNNGV. Here the CDR3 reads CASSLGVSTEAFF. The DNA of the CDR3 is TGTGCCAGCAGCTTAGGTGTTAGCACTGAAGCTTTCTTT.